This TCR beta chain was obtained from a study of blood T cell repertoires in COVID-19. Across the whole study: Material from acute and convalescent COVID-19 was sourced from the United States, Italy and Spain. Sources were T cells, B-cell-depleted T cells, or PBMCs; the material itself was cDNA or gDNA.

TCRdb's table, derived via immunoSEQ multiplex PCR, lists solely in-frame clones and lacks some. Here the sample spans about 180,000 clones, roughly 79% being singletons. J gave up 7 bases and V 4 bases, and 14 bases lay outside the gene matches. The CDR3 consists of 16 residues. CDR1 is SGHDT, CDR2 YYEEEE, per germline. The sample taken for sequencing was peripheral blood. The sequence derives from a woman aged 70 to 79 with acute or convalescent COVID-19. The chain couples TRBV5-6 to TRBJ1-2; TRBD1 agrees at 9 bases. Written as DNA, the CDR3 is TGTGCCAGCAGCATCGTCCGGGACAGGGTCTTTGGTGGCTACACCTTC. It codes for CASSIVRDRVFGGYTF.